This T cell receptor beta chain was retrieved from a study of beta chain features in type 1 diabetes. Across the whole study: Cell yields, age and gender were similar between patients and healthy donors.

Study-level findings and limits: Shorter templates might be favored by PCR, equally in patients and controls. Type 1 diabetes patients had moderately but significantly shorter TCRB CDR3s in all four CD4+ subsets.

What was sequenced were expressed TCRB transcripts, since all of the isolated RNA had been reverse transcribed. Repertoires were generated with immunoSEQ multiplex PCR, while TCRdb's copy carries only in-frame clones and drops some. This table holds hundreds of thousands of clones, 7% to 10% found once. Germline CDR1 and CDR2: MDHEN and SYDVKM. Trimming removed 5 bases at V and 5 bases at J, with 15 bases between. This CDR3 is 14 amino acids long. This clone was observed a single time. The antigen is unknown. Naive, central memory, regulatory and stem cell-like memory cells within the CD4+ compartment were sorted using CD45RO/CCR7/CD25/CD127/CD95/CD27.

This sequence originates from a man aged 30 to 45 with type 1 diabetes. V is TRBV28 and J is TRBJ1-2; D gene uncertain. Material for sequencing was central memory CD4+ T cells from blood. CDR3 in DNA: TGTGCCAGCAGTCCGCCAGACAACTTTTATGGCTACACCTTC. This translates into CASSPPDNFYGYTF.